A selection of T cell receptor beta chains follows, all from one sample in a study of graft-versus-host responses after intestinal transplantation. The assay was immunoSEQ multiplex PCR, and TCRdb's table has in-frame clones only and misses some. The table shows 4,500 to 5,500 clones, with 25% to 30% occurring only once. Sequencing was performed on alloreactive CD8+ T cells from a mixed lymphocyte reaction culture, taken before transplantation. The origin of the receptors is a human patient who was an organ donor for intestinal transplantation. Both conserved end residues are part of each CDR3. The D gene is left open where the match is weak. Expanded clones get a size class; other rows say once, few or many, or leave the size out.

.,TRBV7-8,TRBD1,TRBJ1-2,TGTGCCAGCAGCTTCTTCCGCAGGGGGCAAGGGGACTATGGCTACACCTTC,CASSFFRRGQGDYGYTF
.,TRBV7-8,TRBD2,TRBJ2-1,TGTGCCAGCAGCTTAGGATCCCGGGGGGGCCCCTACAATGAGCAGTTCTTC,CASSLGSRGGPYNEQFF
.,TRBV4-3,TRBD2,TRBJ2-2,TGCGCCAGCAGCCATCATGTTAGCGGGGGCCCCCGGGGCGGGGAGCTGTTTTTT,CASSHHVSGGPRGGELFF
.,TRBV5-6,TRBD1,TRBJ2-3,TGTGCCAGCAGCTTGGCCCCAGGGGGTGAGCAGTATTTT,CASSLAPGGEQYF
once,TRBV29-1,TRBD1,TRBJ2-1,TGCAGCGTTGAAGATCAGGAGACAGGGTGGGTTCAGTTCTTC,CSVEDQETGWVQFF
.,TRBV7-9,TRBD1,TRBJ1-2,TGTGCCAGCAGCTTCGGACAGGGGAGGTATGGCTACACCTTC,CASSFGQGRYGYTF
.,TRBV5-1,.,TRBJ2-1,TGCGCCAGCAGCTTAAGGGGAAGTCAGGCCGCCAGGCTGGTCTACAATGAGCAGTTCTTC,CASSLRGSQAARLVYNEQFF
.,TRBV6-4,.,TRBJ2-2,TGTGCCAGCAGTTTAAACACCGGGGAGCTGTTTTTT,CASSLNTGELFF
medium-sized,TRBV5-6,.,TRBJ1-4,TGTGCCAGCAGCTTGTCTGGTAGGGGAGAAAAACTGTTTTTT,CASSLSGRGEKLFF
.,TRBV6-5,.,TRBJ2-5,TGTGCCAGCAGTAGAGGGGGTTCCGAGACCCAGTACTTC,CASSRGGSETQYF
few,TRBV15,.,TRBJ1-1,TGTGCCACCAGCAGACTAGCTGAAGCTTTCTTT,CATSRLAEAFF
.,TRBV7-2,TRBD1,TRBJ2-3,TGTGCCAGCAGCTTAGGTCAGGGGGCAAATACGCAGTATTTT,CASSLGQGANTQYF
.,TRBV5-4,.,TRBJ1-2,TGTGCCAGCAGCTTGGTGGAGAACTATGGCTACACCTTC,CASSLVENYGYTF
few,TRBV10-3,.,TRBJ1-2,TGTGCCATCAGTGGACAGGAGCACAACTATGGCTACACCTTC,CAISGQEHNYGYTF
few,TRBV6-5,.,TRBJ1-5,TGTGCCAGCGGGGGGGCGTATAGCAATCAGCCCCAGCATTTT,CASGGAYSNQPQHF
few,TRBV7-9,.,TRBJ1-2,TGTGCCAGCAGGCAGCACAGGGTGTATGGCTATGGCTACACCTTC,CASRQHRVYGYGYTF